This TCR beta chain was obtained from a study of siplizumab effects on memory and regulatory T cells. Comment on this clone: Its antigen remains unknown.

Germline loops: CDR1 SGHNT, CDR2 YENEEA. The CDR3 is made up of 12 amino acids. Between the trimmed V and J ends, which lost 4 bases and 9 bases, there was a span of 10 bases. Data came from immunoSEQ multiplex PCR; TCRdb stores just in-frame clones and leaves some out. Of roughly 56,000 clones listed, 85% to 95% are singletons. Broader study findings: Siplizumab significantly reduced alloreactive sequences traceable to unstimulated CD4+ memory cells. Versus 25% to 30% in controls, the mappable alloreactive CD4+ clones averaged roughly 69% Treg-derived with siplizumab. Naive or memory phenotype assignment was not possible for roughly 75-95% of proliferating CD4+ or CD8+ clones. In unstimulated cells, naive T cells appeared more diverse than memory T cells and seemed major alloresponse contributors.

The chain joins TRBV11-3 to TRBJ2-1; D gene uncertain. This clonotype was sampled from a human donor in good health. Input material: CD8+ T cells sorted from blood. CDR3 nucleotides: TGTGCCAGCAGCTCAAGCTGGGGTGAGCAGTTCTTC. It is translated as CASSSSWGEQFF.